This TCR beta chain comes out of a study of T cell responses to AZD1222 COVID-19 vaccine. The length of the CDR3 is 16 residues. Germline V gene data show CDR1 as PRHDT and CDR2 as FYEKMQ (reference sequence). V was pared by 7 bases and J by 4 bases, with 10 bases of the junction left unmatched. Generated by immunoSEQ multiplex PCR, the TCRdb table keeps only in-frame clones and is missing some. The data show about 130,000 clones, approximately 91% seen once. Second-dose timings of about 4 or about 12 weeks were pooled. General observations from the study: Clonal diversity may have been underestimated, and the donors were mostly white British, with more females than males.

This clone was detected only a few times. The antigen is undetermined. The sequence was obtained from an adult who received the AZD1222 COVID-19 vaccine. V and J are TRBV13 and TRBJ2-1; TRBD2 aligns across 10 bases. The sequencing used peripheral blood, collected 28 days after the second AZD1222 dose. The CDR3 spells CASTLTLAGDYNEQFF. DNA for the CDR3: TGTGCCAGCACCCTTACTCTAGCGGGAGATTACAATGAGCAGTTCTTC. The full variable domain, its missing parts supplied by reference TRBV13 and TRBJ2-1, is AAGVIQSPRHLIKEKRETATLKCYPIPRHDTVYWYQQGPGQDPQFLISFYEKMQSDKGSIPDRFSAQQFSDYHSELNMSSLELGDSALYFCASTLTLAGDYNEQFFGPGTRLTVL.